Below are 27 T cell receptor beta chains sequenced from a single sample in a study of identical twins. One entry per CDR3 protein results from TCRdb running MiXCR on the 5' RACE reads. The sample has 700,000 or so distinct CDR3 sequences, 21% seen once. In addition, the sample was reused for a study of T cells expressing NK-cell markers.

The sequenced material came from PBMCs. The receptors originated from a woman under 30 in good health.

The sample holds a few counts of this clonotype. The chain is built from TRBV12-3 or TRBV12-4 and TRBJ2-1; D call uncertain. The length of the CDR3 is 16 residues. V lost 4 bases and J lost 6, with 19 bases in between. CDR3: CASSSLLGFRANEQFF. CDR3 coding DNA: TGTGCCAGCAGTTCCCTCTTGGGCTTTAGGGCCAATGAGCAGTTCTTC.

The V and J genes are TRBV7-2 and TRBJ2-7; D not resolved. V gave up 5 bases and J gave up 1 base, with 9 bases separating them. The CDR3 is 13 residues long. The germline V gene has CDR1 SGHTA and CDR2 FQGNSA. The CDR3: CASSEVQSYEQYF. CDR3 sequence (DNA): TGTGCCAGCAGCGAGGTACAGTCCTACGAGCAGTACTTC.

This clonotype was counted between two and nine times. The CDR3 DNA sequence: TGCAGCGTTGGAGGATGGGGGGCAGCGAGGGATGAAAAACTGTTTTTT. Residues: CSVGGWGAARDEKLFF. The chain is built from TRBV29-1 and TRBJ1-4, with D maybe TRBD1 (6 bases). The CDR3 runs to 16 residues. Between the trimmed V and J ends, which lost 4 bases and 6 bases, there was a span of 21 bases. CDR1 SQVTM and CDR2 ANQGSEA come from the germline V gene.

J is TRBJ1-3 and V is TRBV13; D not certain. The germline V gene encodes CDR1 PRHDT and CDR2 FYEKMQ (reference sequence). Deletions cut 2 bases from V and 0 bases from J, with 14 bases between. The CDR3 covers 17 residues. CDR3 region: CASSLRYGPSSGNTIYF. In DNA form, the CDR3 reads TGTGCCAGCAGCTTAAGATACGGGCCATCCTCTGGAAACACCATATATTTT.

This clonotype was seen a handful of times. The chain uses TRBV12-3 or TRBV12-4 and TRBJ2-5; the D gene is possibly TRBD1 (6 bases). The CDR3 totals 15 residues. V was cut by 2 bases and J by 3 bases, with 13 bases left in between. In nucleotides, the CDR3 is TGTGCCAGCAGTTTAAGGCAGGGGAAAAAAGAGACCCAGTACTTC. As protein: CASSLRQGKKETQYF.

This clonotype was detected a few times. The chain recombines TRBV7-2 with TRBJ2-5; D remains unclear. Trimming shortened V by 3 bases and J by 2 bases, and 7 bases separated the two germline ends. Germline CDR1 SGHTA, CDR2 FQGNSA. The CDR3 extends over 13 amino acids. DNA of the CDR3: TGTGCCAGCAGCTTCATGGGGCAAGAGACCCAGTACTTC. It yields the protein CASSFMGQETQYF.

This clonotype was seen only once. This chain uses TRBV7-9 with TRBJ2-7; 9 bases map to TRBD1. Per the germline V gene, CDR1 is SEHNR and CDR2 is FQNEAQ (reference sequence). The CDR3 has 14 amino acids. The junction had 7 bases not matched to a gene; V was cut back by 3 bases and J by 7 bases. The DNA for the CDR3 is TGTGCCAGCAGCTTCGGACAGGGGTCGCGGGAGCAGTACTTC. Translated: CASSFGQGSREQYF.

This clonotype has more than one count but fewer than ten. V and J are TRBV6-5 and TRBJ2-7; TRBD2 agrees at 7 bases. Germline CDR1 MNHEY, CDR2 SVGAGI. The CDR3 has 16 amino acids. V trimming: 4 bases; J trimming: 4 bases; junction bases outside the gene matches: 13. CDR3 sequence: CASSFRVGGPMYEQYF. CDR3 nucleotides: TGTGCCAGCAGTTTCCGAGTGGGAGGGCCTATGTACGAGCAGTACTTC.

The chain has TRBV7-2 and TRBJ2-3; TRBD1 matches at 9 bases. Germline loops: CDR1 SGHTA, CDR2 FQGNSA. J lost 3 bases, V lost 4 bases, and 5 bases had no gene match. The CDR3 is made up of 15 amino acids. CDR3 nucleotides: TGTGCCAGCAGCTCCTCCGGACAGGGGACAGATACGCAGTATTTT. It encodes CASSSSGQGTDTQYF.

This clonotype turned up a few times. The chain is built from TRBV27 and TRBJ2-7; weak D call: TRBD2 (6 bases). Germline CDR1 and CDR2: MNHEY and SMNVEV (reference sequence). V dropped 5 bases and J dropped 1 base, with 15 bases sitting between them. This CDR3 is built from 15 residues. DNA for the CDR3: TGTGCCAGCAGTGGGTGGGGGAGGTTTTCCTACGAGCAGTACTTC. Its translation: CASSGWGRFSYEQYF.

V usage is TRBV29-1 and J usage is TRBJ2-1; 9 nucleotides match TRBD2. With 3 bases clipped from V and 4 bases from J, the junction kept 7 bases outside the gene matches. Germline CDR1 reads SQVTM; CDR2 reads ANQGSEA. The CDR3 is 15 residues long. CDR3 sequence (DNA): TGCAGCGTTGACATGGGCGGGAGGGGATACAATGAGCAGTTCTTC. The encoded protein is CSVDMGGRGYNEQFF.

CDR3 nucleotides: TGTGCCATCAGGGGACTAGATACCTACAATGAGCAGTTCTTC. This encodes CAIRGLDTYNEQFF. J is TRBJ2-1 and V is TRBV10-3, with 8 bases fitting TRBD2. V was clipped by 6 bases and J by 2 bases; unmatched bases: 3. The germline V gene encodes CDR1 ENHRY and CDR2 SYGVKD. This CDR3 has 14 amino acids.

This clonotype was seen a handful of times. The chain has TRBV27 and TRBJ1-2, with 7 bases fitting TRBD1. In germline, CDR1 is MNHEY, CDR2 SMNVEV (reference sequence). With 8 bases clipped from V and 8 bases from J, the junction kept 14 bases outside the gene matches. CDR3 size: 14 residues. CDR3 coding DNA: TGTGCCAGCCATATGGGAGGAGGGGGCGACGGCTACACCTTC. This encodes CASHMGGGGDGYTF.

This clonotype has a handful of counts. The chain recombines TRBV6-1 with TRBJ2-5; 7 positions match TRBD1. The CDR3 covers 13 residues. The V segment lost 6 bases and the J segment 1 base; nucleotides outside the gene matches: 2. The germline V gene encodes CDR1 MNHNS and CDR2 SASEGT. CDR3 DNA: TGTGCCAGCAGGGGACAGCCCCAAGAGACCCAGTACTTC. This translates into CASRGQPQETQYF.

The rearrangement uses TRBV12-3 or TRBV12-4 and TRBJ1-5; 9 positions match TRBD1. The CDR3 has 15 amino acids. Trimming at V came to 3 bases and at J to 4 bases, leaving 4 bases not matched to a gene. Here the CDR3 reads CASSLDRGVNQPQHF. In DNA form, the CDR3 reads TGTGCCAGCAGTTTGGACAGGGGTGTAAATCAGCCCCAGCATTTT.

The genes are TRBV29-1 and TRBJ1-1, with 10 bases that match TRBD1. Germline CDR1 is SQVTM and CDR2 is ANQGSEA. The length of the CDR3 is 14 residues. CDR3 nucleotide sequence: TGCAGTATCCTATCGGCGGGACAGGGGACTGAAGCTTTCTTT. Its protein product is CSILSAGQGTEAFF.

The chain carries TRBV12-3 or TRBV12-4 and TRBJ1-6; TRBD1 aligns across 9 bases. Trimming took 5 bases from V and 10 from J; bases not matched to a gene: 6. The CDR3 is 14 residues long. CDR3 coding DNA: TGTGCCAGCAGTGACACAGGGGGCAGGTCACCCCTCCACTTT. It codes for CASSDTGGRSPLHF.

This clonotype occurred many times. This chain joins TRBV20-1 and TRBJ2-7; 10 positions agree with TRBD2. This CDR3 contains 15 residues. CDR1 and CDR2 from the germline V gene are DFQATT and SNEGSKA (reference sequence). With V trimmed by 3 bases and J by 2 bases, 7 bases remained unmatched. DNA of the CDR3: TGCAGTGCTAGGGGTAGCGGGGGGCACACCTACGAGCAGTACTTC. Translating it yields CSARGSGGHTYEQYF.

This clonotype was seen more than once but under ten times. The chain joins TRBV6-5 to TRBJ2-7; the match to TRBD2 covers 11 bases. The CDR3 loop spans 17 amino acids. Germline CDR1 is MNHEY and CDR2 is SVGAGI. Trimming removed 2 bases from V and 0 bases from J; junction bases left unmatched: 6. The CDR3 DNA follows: TGTGCCAGCAGTTACAGGGGGACTAGCGGAAGCTCCTACGAGCAGTACTTC. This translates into CASSYRGTSGSSYEQYF.

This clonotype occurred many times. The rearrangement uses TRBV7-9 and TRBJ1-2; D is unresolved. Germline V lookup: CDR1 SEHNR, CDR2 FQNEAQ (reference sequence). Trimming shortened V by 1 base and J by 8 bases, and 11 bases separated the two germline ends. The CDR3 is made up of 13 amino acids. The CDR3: CASSLVRQDGYTF. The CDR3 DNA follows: TGTGCCAGCAGCTTAGTTCGGCAGGACGGCTACACCTTC.

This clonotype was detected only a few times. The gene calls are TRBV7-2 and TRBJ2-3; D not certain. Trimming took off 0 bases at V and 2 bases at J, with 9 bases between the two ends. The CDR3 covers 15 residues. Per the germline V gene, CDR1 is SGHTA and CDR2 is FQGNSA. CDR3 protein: CASSLAKLPTDTQYF. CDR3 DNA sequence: TGTGCCAGCAGCTTAGCGAAACTCCCCACAGATACGCAGTATTTT.

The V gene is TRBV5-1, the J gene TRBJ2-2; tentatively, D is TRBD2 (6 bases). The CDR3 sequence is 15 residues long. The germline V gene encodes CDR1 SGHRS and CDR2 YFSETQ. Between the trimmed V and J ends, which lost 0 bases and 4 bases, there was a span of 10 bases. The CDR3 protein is CASSLAVGGTGELFF. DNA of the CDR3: TGCGCCAGCAGCTTGGCCGTGGGGGGCACCGGGGAGCTGTTTTTT. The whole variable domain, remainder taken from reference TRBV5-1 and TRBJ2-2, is KAGVTQTPRYLIKTRGQQVTLSCSPISGHRSVSWYQQTPGQGLQFLFEYFSETQRNKGNFPGRFSGRQFSNSRSEMNVSTLELGDSALYLCASSLAVGGTGELFFGEGSRLTVL.

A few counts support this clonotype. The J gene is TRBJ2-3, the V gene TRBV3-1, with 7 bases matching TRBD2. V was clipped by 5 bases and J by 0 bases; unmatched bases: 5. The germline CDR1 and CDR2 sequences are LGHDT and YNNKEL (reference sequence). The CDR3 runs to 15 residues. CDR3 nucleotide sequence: TGTGCCAGCAGCGAACTAGCGACTAGCACAGATACGCAGTATTTT. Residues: CASSELATSTDTQYF.

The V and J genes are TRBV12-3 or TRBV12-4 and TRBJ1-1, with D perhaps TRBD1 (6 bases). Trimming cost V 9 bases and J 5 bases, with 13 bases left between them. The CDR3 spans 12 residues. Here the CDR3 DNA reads TGTGCCAGTGGGGGGCTGGGGACTGAAGCTTTCTTT. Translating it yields CASGGLGTEAFF.

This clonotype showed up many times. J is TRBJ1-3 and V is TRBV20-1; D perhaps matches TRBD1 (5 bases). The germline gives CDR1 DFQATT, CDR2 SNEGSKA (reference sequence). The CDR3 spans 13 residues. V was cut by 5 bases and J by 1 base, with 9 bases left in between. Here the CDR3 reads CSARDPSGNTIYF. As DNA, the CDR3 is TGCAGTGCTCGGGACCCTTCTGGAAACACCATATATTTT.

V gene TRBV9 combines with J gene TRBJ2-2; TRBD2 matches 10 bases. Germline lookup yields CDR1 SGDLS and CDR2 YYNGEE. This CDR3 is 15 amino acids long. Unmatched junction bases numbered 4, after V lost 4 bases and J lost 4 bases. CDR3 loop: CASSISGRATGELFF. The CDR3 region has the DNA TGTGCCAGCAGCATCAGCGGGAGGGCCACCGGGGAGCTGTTTTTT.

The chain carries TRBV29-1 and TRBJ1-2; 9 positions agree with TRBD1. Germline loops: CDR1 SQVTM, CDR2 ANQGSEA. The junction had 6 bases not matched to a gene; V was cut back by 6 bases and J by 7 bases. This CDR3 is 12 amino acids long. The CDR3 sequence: CSVSGQGAGYTF. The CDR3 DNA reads TGCAGCGTCTCGGGACAGGGAGCTGGCTACACCTTC.